Listed below are T cell receptor beta chains from one sample, sequenced in a study of response to subunit inactivated influenza vaccine. TCRdb recomputed calls from the RT-PCR reads with MiXCR, one row per CDR3 protein. This sample yields about 480,000 distinct CDR3 sequences, of which roughly 9.7% are seen a single time; about 12% belongs to the top ten. Specimen: PBMCs from blood, collected roughly 46 days after vaccination. These receptors all stem from a man in his forties or fifties who received an inactivated influenza vaccine. The CDR3 runs from the conserved cysteine through the conserved F or W. The D gene is left open where the match is weak. Not all rows give a size; the values are once, few, many and, for expanded clones, a class.

V gene: TRBV20-1; D gene: TRBD1; J gene: TRBJ2-2; clone size: few; CDR3 protein: CSATGTDNTGELFF; CDR3 DNA: TGCAGTGCAACCGGGACAGATAACACCGGGGAGCTGTTTTTT
V gene: TRBV3-1; D gene: .; J gene: TRBJ1-2; clone size: .; CDR3 protein: CASSQGGLEGYTF; CDR3 DNA: TGTGCCAGCAGCCAAGGTGGTCTCGAGGGCTACACCTTC
V gene: TRBV20-1; D gene: TRBD2; J gene: TRBJ2-3; clone size: .; CDR3 protein: CSADSGERTDTQYF; CDR3 DNA: TGCAGTGCCGATAGCGGGGAACGCACAGATACGCAGTATTTT
V gene: TRBV4-2; D gene: .; J gene: TRBJ2-7; clone size: .; CDR3 protein: CAMGRGRVYEQYF; CDR3 DNA: TGTGCCATGGGCCGAGGGAGAGTCTACGAGCAGTACTTC
V gene: TRBV6-5; D gene: .; J gene: TRBJ1-1; clone size: few; CDR3 protein: CASSYPGTTRAFF; CDR3 DNA: TGTGCCAGCAGTTACCCTGGGACGACAAGGGCTTTCTTT
V gene: TRBV28; D gene: TRBD2; J gene: TRBJ2-5; clone size: few; CDR3 protein: CASSPLRGSFETQYF; CDR3 DNA: TGTGCCAGCAGTCCTCTCCGCGGGAGTTTTGAGACCCAGTACTTC
V gene: TRBV20-1; D gene: .; J gene: TRBJ2-7; clone size: .; CDR3 protein: CSARDQSGVGPYEQYF; CDR3 DNA: TGCAGTGCTAGAGATCAAAGTGGGGTAGGCCCCTACGAGCAGTACTTC
V gene: TRBV6-1; D gene: .; J gene: TRBJ1-1; clone size: few; CDR3 protein: CASSEASANTEAFF; CDR3 DNA: TGTGCCAGCAGTGAAGCGTCGGCGAACACTGAAGCTTTCTTT
V gene: TRBV19; D gene: .; J gene: TRBJ1-5; clone size: .; CDR3 protein: CASSGRRLRPQHF; CDR3 DNA: TGTGCCAGTAGCGGACGGAGGTTAAGGCCCCAGCATTTT
V gene: TRBV6-1; D gene: .; J gene: TRBJ2-1; clone size: few; CDR3 protein: CASALGTQEREQFF; CDR3 DNA: TGTGCCAGCGCGCTCGGGACGCAGGAGAGGGAGCAGTTCTTC
V gene: TRBV29-1; D gene: .; J gene: TRBJ1-1; clone size: many; CDR3 protein: CSAGGFQGSEAFF; CDR3 DNA: TGCAGCGCCGGCGGATTCCAGGGCTCTGAAGCTTTCTTT